The sample holds one count of the clone carrying this T cell receptor (beta chain). The antigen is unknown. TCRdb's table, derived via immunoSEQ multiplex PCR, lists solely in-frame clones and lacks some. The sample yields approximately 100,000 clones, under 95% seen once. This sample is drawn from a study of graft-versus-host responses after intestinal transplantation. The CDR3 spans 15 residues. After removal of 1 base from V and 3 bases from J, the junction contained 4 bases not matched to a gene. Germline CDR1 is SEHNR and CDR2 is FQNEAQ (reference sequence). The sequencing used unstimulated CD8+ T cells sorted from spleen or lymph node cells, collected before intestinal transplant. The chain employs TRBV7-9 and TRBJ2-3; 7 nucleotides match TRBD1. The TCR was taken from a human donor who received an intestinal transplant. In nucleotides, the CDR3 is TGTGCCAGCAGCTTAGACCGGACAGGTACAGATACGCAGTATTTT. Residues: CASSLDRTGTDTQYF.